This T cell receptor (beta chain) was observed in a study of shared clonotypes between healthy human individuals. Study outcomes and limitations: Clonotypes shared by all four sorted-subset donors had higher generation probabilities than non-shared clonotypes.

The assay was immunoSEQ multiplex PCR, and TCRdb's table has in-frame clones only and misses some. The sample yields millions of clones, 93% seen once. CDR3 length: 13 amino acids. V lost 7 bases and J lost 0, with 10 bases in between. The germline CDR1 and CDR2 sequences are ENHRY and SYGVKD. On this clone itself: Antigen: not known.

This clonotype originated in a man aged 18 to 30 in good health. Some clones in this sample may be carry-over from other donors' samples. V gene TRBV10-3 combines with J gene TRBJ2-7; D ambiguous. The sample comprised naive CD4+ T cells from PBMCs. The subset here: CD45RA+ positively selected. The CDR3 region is CAITQESSYEQYF. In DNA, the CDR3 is TGTGCCATCACGCAGGAAAGCTCCTACGAGCAGTACTTC.